This TCR beta chain originates from a study of T cell responses to AZD1222 COVID-19 vaccine. Study-level results: Receipt of two AZD1222 doses was followed by a rise in Spike-specific TCR breadth and depth. Females outnumbered males among donors, who were mostly white British; clonal diversity was possibly underestimated. Spike regions recognized by vaccine-associated CD4 TCRs spanned the protein, led by 160-218 and 743-854.

This clone was picked up a small number of times. Antigen specificity is unknown. Assay: immunoSEQ multiplex PCR; the TCRdb copy retains only in-frame clones and omits some. The data show roughly 120,000 clones, roughly 88% seen once. This TCR was recovered from an adult in good health. The sequencing used peripheral blood, collected on day 0 of AZD1222 vaccination.

This chain's CDR3 is CASSPVGVGTGELFF. The CDR3 DNA sequence: TGTGCCAGCAGTCCCGTTGGGGTGGGGACCGGGGAGCTGTTTTTT. The chain is built from TRBV28 and TRBJ2-2; no clear D gene. The ends were cut back, 5 bases at V and 5 bases at J, with 15 bases in the middle. Germline V gene sequence: CDR1 MDHEN, CDR2 SYDVKM. This CDR3 comprises 15 residues.